This is a list of T cell receptor beta chains from one sample in a study of T cell repertoires in aging, cancer and after chemotherapy. One entry per CDR3 protein results from TCRdb running MiXCR on the multiplex PCR reads. The sample lists thousands of distinct CDR3 sequences, 20% to 25% occurring once. Sequencing input: blood. These receptors were collected from a human donor with a blood cancer. The CDR3 runs from the conserved cysteine through the conserved F or W. Fields, in order: J gene, V gene, D gene, clone size, CDR3 DNA, CDR3 protein. D genes are given only for firm matches. The size of a clone is reported for some rows only, either as once, few or many, or as a class for expanded clones.

J gene: TRBJ1-2
V gene: TRBV11-2
D gene: NA
clone size: few
CDR3 DNA: TGTGCCAGCAGCTTAGAGGGGGGATATGGCTACACCTTC
CDR3 protein: CASSLEGGYGYTF

J gene: TRBJ2-5
V gene: TRBV19
D gene: NA
clone size: large
CDR3 DNA: TGTGCCAGTAGGGGGGGAGAGACCCAGTACTTC
CDR3 protein: CASRGGETQYF

J gene: TRBJ1-5
V gene: TRBV30
D gene: NA
clone size: medium-sized
CDR3 DNA: TGTGCCTGGAGTGCCCGGGGGGGGCCGGGCCAGCCCCAGCATTTT
CDR3 protein: CAWSARGGPGQPQHF

J gene: TRBJ2-5
V gene: TRBV6-2/TRBV6-3
D gene: NA
clone size: medium-sized
CDR3 DNA: TGTGCCAGCAGTTCTCAGACGCAAGAGACCCAGTACTTC
CDR3 protein: CASSSQTQETQYF

J gene: TRBJ1-5
V gene: TRBV6-1
D gene: NA
clone size: medium-sized
CDR3 DNA: TGTGCCAGCAGTGACGGTTCCGGGAATCAGCCCCAGCATTTT
CDR3 protein: CASSDGSGNQPQHF

J gene: TRBJ1-4
V gene: TRBV27
D gene: NA
clone size: medium-sized
CDR3 DNA: TGTGCCAGCAGTTTATCGGCAGCCCTAAGTGGTGAAAAACTGTTTTTT
CDR3 protein: CASSLSAALSGEKLFF

J gene: TRBJ1-4
V gene: TRBV11-2
D gene: NA
clone size: NA
CDR3 DNA: TGTGCCAGCAGCTCCCCATACAGGGCAACTAATGAAAAACTGTTTTTT
CDR3 protein: CASSSPYRATNEKLFF

J gene: TRBJ1-1
V gene: TRBV11-1
D gene: TRBD1
clone size: NA
CDR3 DNA: TGTGCCAGCAGCTCCTACCGGGACAGGGACACTGAAGCTTTCTTT
CDR3 protein: CASSSYRDRDTEAFF

J gene: TRBJ2-2
V gene: TRBV5-1
D gene: NA
clone size: few
CDR3 DNA: TGCGCCAGCAGCCAAAACACCGGGGAGCTGTTTTTT
CDR3 protein: CASSQNTGELFF

J gene: TRBJ1-1
V gene: TRBV20-1
D gene: TRBD1
clone size: NA
CDR3 DNA: TGCAGTGCTAATGAGCCGGACAGGGGCAACACTGAAGCTTTCTTT
CDR3 protein: CSANEPDRGNTEAFF

J gene: TRBJ2-6
V gene: TRBV6-6
D gene: NA
clone size: large
CDR3 DNA: TGTGCCAGCAATTCTCAAGGGTCCGGGGCCAACGTCCTGACTTTC
CDR3 protein: CASNSQGSGANVLTF

J gene: TRBJ1-2
V gene: TRBV11-1
D gene: TRBD1
clone size: medium-sized
CDR3 DNA: TGTGCCAGCAGCACCGGACAGGGCCCCTATGGCTACACCTTC
CDR3 protein: CASSTGQGPYGYTF

J gene: TRBJ2-2
V gene: TRBV4-3
D gene: NA
clone size: few
CDR3 DNA: TGCGCCAGCAGCCTCCGCCGGGGACCCCCGTTAGGCGGGGAGCTGTTTTTT
CDR3 protein: CASSLRRGPPLGGELFF

J gene: TRBJ1-6
V gene: TRBV27
D gene: NA
clone size: medium-sized
CDR3 DNA: TGTGCCAGCAGTTTCCGGGGGGGAAATTCACCCCTCCACTTT
CDR3 protein: CASSFRGGNSPLHF

J gene: TRBJ2-7
V gene: TRBV4-2
D gene: NA
clone size: few
CDR3 DNA: TGTGCCAGCAGCCAAGTACCCTACGAGCAGTACTTC
CDR3 protein: CASSQVPYEQYF

J gene: TRBJ2-4
V gene: TRBV24-1
D gene: NA
clone size: medium-sized
CDR3 DNA: TGTGCCACCAGTGGCGGACTTATAGCCAAAAACATTCAGTACTTC
CDR3 protein: CATSGGLIAKNIQYF

J gene: TRBJ2-3
V gene: TRBV6-6
D gene: TRBD2
clone size: medium-sized
CDR3 DNA: TGTGCCAGCAGTCCCCGTACTAGCGGGAGATTGGATACGCAGTATTTT
CDR3 protein: CASSPRTSGRLDTQYF

J gene: TRBJ2-7
V gene: TRBV19
D gene: TRBD1
clone size: medium-sized
CDR3 DNA: TGTGCCACGAGAGCCGGGACAGCATCCTACGAGCAGTACTTC
CDR3 protein: CATRAGTASYEQYF

J gene: TRBJ2-7
V gene: TRBV2
D gene: TRBD2
clone size: NA
CDR3 DNA: TGTGCCAGCAGGGCGGGGGGTTTCCTTTCCTACGAGCAGTACTTC
CDR3 protein: CASRAGGFLSYEQYF

J gene: TRBJ2-5
V gene: TRBV6-5
D gene: TRBD2
clone size: medium-sized
CDR3 DNA: TGTGCCAGCAGTTACCCGATCGGGGGGGTAGAGACCCAGTACTTC
CDR3 protein: CASSYPIGGVETQYF

J gene: TRBJ1-1
V gene: TRBV6-4
D gene: NA
clone size: NA
CDR3 DNA: TGTGCCAGCAGTGGAGCCAGGAACACTGAAGCTTTCTTT
CDR3 protein: CASSGARNTEAFF

J gene: TRBJ2-1
V gene: TRBV15
D gene: TRBD2
clone size: medium-sized
CDR3 DNA: TGTGCCACCAGCAGGGAACTAGCGGGACTCACCAAACGGCGAGAGTTCTTC
CDR3 protein: CATSRELAGLTKRREFF

J gene: TRBJ2-3
V gene: TRBV11-3
D gene: TRBD2
clone size: NA
CDR3 DNA: TGTGCCAGCAGCTCCGGGAGGCGCACAGATACGCAGTATTTT
CDR3 protein: CASSSGRRTDTQYF

J gene: TRBJ1-2
V gene: TRBV19
D gene: NA
clone size: large
CDR3 DNA: TGTGCCAGTAGTCCGAATCTTAACCAGGGGTCTCAGGACTATGGCTACACCTTC
CDR3 protein: CASSPNLNQGSQDYGYTF

J gene: TRBJ1-4
V gene: TRBV7-6
D gene: TRBD1
clone size: medium-sized
CDR3 DNA: TGTGCCAGCAGCTTAGAAGACAGGGAGACGAGGACTAATGAAAAACTGTTTTTT
CDR3 protein: CASSLEDRETRTNEKLFF

J gene: TRBJ2-2
V gene: TRBV5-5
D gene: TRBD1
clone size: large
CDR3 DNA: TGTGCCAGCAGCCCACGGACAGGTGGCACCGGGGAGCTGTTTTTT
CDR3 protein: CASSPRTGGTGELFF

J gene: TRBJ1-5
V gene: TRBV20-1
D gene: NA
clone size: few
CDR3 DNA: TGCAGTGCTAGAGATGTGATCGCAGGGGGCAATCAGCCCCAGCATTTT
CDR3 protein: CSARDVIAGGNQPQHF

J gene: TRBJ2-7
V gene: TRBV14
D gene: TRBD1
clone size: NA
CDR3 DNA: TGTGCCAGCAGCCAAGTGGGCAGGGGGTACGAGCAGTACTTC
CDR3 protein: CASSQVGRGYEQYF